These 3 T cell receptor beta chains were all obtained from the same sample, sequenced in a study of blood T cell repertoires in COVID-19. Only in-frame clones appear in the TCRdb table, and some are missing; sequencing was by immunoSEQ multiplex PCR. This table holds more than 300,000 clones, around 89% found once. Sample: PBMCs or T cells enriched from blood (not recorded which). The source is a woman aged 18-29 years who had recovered from COVID-19.

The CDR3 DNA reads TGTGCCAGCAGCTCCTCAGGAAGCTATGGCTACACCTTC. This translates into CASSSSGSYGYTF. This chain uses TRBV7-2 with TRBJ1-2; D not certain. This CDR3 comprises 13 residues. Trimming took off 4 bases at V and 4 bases at J, with 10 bases between the two ends. CDR1 is SGHTA, CDR2 FQGNSA, per germline. The full variable domain, rest sourced from reference TRBV7-2 and TRBJ1-2, is GAGVSQSPSNKVTEKGKDVELRCDPISGHTALYWYRQSLGQGLEFLIYFQGNSAPDKSGLPSDRFSAERTGGSVSTLTIQRTQQEDSAVYLCASSSSGSYGYTFGSGTRLTVV.

V and J are TRBV30 and TRBJ1-6, with D possibly TRBD1 on 6 matching bases. The germline gives CDR1 GTSNPN, CDR2 SVGIG (reference sequence). Trimming removed 0 bases from V and 4 bases from J, with 16 bases in between. This CDR3 is built from 17 residues. As DNA, the CDR3 is TGTGCCTGGAGTGTACGCCGGACAGACAATTATAATTCACCCCTCCACTTT. It codes for CAWSVRRTDNYNSPLHF.

This clone was seen only once. J is TRBJ2-3 and V is TRBV3-1 (or the pseudogene TRBV3-2); TRBD2 matches 12 bases. This CDR3 spans 16 amino acids. Looked up from germline, CDR1 is LGHDT and CDR2 is YNNKEL (reference sequence). V lost 1 base and J lost 5; bases outside the gene matches: 4. This CDR3 is CASSQASGGARDTQYF. CDR3 DNA sequence: TGTGCCAGCAGCCAAGCTAGCGGGGGGGCCAGAGATACGCAGTATTTT.